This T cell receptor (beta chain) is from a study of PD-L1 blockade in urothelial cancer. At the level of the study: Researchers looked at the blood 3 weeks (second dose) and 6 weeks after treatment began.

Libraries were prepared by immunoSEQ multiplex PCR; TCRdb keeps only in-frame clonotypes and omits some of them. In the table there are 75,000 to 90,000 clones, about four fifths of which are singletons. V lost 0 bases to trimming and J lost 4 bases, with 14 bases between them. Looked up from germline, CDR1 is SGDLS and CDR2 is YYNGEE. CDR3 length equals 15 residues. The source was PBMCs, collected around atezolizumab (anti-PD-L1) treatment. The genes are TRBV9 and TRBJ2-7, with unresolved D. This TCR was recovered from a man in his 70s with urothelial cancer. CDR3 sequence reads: CASSVGLGGIYEQYF. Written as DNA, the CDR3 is TGTGCCAGCAGCGTAGGGCTAGGCGGAATTTACGAGCAGTACTTC.